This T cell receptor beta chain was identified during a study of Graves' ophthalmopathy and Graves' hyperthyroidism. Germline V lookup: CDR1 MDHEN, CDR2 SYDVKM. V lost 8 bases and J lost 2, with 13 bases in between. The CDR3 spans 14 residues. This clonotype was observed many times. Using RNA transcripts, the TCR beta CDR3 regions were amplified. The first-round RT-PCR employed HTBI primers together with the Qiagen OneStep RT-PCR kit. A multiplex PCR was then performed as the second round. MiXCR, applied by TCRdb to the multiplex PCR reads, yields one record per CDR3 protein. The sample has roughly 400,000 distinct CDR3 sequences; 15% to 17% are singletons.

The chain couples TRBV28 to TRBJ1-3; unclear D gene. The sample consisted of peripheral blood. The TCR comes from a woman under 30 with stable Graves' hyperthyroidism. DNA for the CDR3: TGTGCCAGCTGTGGATTGGGTACTGGAAACACCATATATTTT. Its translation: CASCGLGTGNTIYF.